Listed below are T cell receptor beta chains from one sample, sequenced in a study of T cell responses to AZD1222 COVID-19 vaccine. The method was immunoSEQ multiplex PCR; TCRdb's version includes in-frame clones alone and lacks a portion of them. The table shows some 80,000 clones, with over 65% occurring only once. The sequenced sample was peripheral blood, obtained 28 days after the second dose of the MenACWY control vaccine. The receptors come from an adult who received the MenACWY meningococcal vaccine as a control. Both conserved end residues are part of each CDR3. Each record gives: V gene, clone size, D gene, J gene, CDR3 DNA, CDR3 protein. The D gene is left open where the match is weak. A clone size is listed for some rows: how often the clone was seen (once, few, many), or a class if it is expanded.

V gene: TRBV11-2
clone size: -
D gene: -
J gene: TRBJ1-1
CDR3 DNA: TGTGCCAGCAGCTTATGGGAGGAGGGAGCTTTCTTT
CDR3 protein: CASSLWEEGAFF

V gene: TRBV5-6
clone size: -
D gene: -
J gene: TRBJ2-3
CDR3 DNA: TGTGCCAGCACCGGGGGAGGAATTCTTGGCACAGATACGCAGTATTTT
CDR3 protein: CASTGGGILGTDTQYF

V gene: TRBV18
clone size: -
D gene: -
J gene: TRBJ1-6
CDR3 DNA: TGTGCCAGCTCACCCTCCGAGGGGCCCCTCCACTTT
CDR3 protein: CASSPSEGPLHF

V gene: TRBV5-1
clone size: few
D gene: -
J gene: TRBJ1-1
CDR3 DNA: TGCGCCAGCAGCTTGAACACCGACACTGAAGCTTTCTTT
CDR3 protein: CASSLNTDTEAFF

V gene: TRBV28
clone size: once
D gene: TRBD2
J gene: TRBJ2-1
CDR3 DNA: TGTGCCAGCAGTTCCCCGGCTAGCGGGGGGAACAATGAGCAGTTCTTC
CDR3 protein: CASSSPASGGNNEQFF

V gene: TRBV4-2
clone size: -
D gene: TRBD1
J gene: TRBJ1-1
CDR3 DNA: TGTGCCAGCAGCCAGGGGACAGACACTGAAGCTTTCTTT
CDR3 protein: CASSQGTDTEAFF

V gene: TRBV12-5
clone size: -
D gene: TRBD1
J gene: TRBJ1-1
CDR3 DNA: TGTGCTAGTGGTCCTTCAGGACAGGGAGGGGGCCTGAACACTGAAGCTTTCTTT
CDR3 protein: CASGPSGQGGGLNTEAFF

V gene: TRBV27
clone size: -
D gene: TRBD1
J gene: TRBJ2-1
CDR3 DNA: TGTGCCAGCAGGACAGGGGGGAGCTCCTACAATGAGCAGTTCTTC
CDR3 protein: CASRTGGSSYNEQFF

V gene: TRBV5-6
clone size: once
D gene: -
J gene: TRBJ2-7
CDR3 DNA: TGTGCCAGCAGCTTGGAGAGGGCCTACGAGCAGTACTTC
CDR3 protein: CASSLERAYEQYF

V gene: TRBV5-4
clone size: -
D gene: TRBD1
J gene: TRBJ1-1
CDR3 DNA: TGTGCCAGCAGACCGAGTCTTGACAGGGGGGTTGCTTTCTTT
CDR3 protein: CASRPSLDRGVAFF

V gene: TRBV19
clone size: -
D gene: TRBD1
J gene: TRBJ1-5
CDR3 DNA: TGTGCCAGTAGTAGATTAGGACAGGGGTCTGCAAATCAGCCCCAGCATTTT
CDR3 protein: CASSRLGQGSANQPQHF

V gene: TRBV6-5
clone size: -
D gene: -
J gene: TRBJ2-2
CDR3 DNA: TGTGCCAGCACGGCGGGGGCGAGGACCGGGGAGCTGTTTTTT
CDR3 protein: CASTAGARTGELFF

V gene: TRBV7-9
clone size: once
D gene: -
J gene: TRBJ2-5
CDR3 DNA: TGTGCCAGCAGCTCGGCTGGGGGCGCCGGAGAGACCCAGTACTTC
CDR3 protein: CASSSAGGAGETQYF

V gene: TRBV6-5
clone size: once
D gene: -
J gene: TRBJ2-6
CDR3 DNA: TGTGCCAGCAGTTACGTAGGTGCTGGGGCCAACGTCCTGACTTTC
CDR3 protein: CASSYVGAGANVLTF

V gene: TRBV6-5
clone size: few
D gene: -
J gene: TRBJ1-1
CDR3 DNA: TGTGCCAGCAGTTACGAAGCAGCTAACCGGGGGACTGAAGCTTTCTTT
CDR3 protein: CASSYEAANRGTEAFF

V gene: TRBV6-5
clone size: -
D gene: -
J gene: TRBJ1-2
CDR3 DNA: TGTGCCAGCAGCCGCCTTCCCGGGGAATATGGCTACACCTTC
CDR3 protein: CASSRLPGEYGYTF

V gene: TRBV5-1
clone size: -
D gene: TRBD2
J gene: TRBJ2-3
CDR3 DNA: TGCGCCAGCAGCCAGAAAAGCGGGGGGACAGATACGCAGTATTTT
CDR3 protein: CASSQKSGGTDTQYF

V gene: TRBV5-6
clone size: -
D gene: -
J gene: TRBJ2-1
CDR3 DNA: TGTGCCAGCAGCTCCCGGGGGGCCCTTTACAATGAGCAGTTCTTC
CDR3 protein: CASSSRGALYNEQFF

V gene: TRBV6-1
clone size: -
D gene: -
J gene: TRBJ1-2
CDR3 DNA: TGTGCCAGCAGTGAAACCGGAGAGGACTATGGCTACACCTTC
CDR3 protein: CASSETGEDYGYTF

V gene: TRBV6-2/TRBV6-3
clone size: once
D gene: TRBD1
J gene: TRBJ2-1
CDR3 DNA: TGTGCCAGCAGTTACTCGGGACAGGGCAATGAGCAGTTCTTC
CDR3 protein: CASSYSGQGNEQFF

V gene: TRBV4-3
clone size: -
D gene: -
J gene: TRBJ1-1
CDR3 DNA: TGCGCCAGCAGCCAAGATTTTTCAGAGAACACTGAAGCTTTCTTT
CDR3 protein: CASSQDFSENTEAFF

V gene: TRBV2
clone size: -
D gene: TRBD2
J gene: TRBJ2-2
CDR3 DNA: TGTGCCAGCAGGACTAGCGGGGGACCCGGGGAGCTGTTTTTT
CDR3 protein: CASRTSGGPGELFF